The sequence of this T cell receptor beta chain was determined in a study of CD8+ T cells in alopecia areata. Study information: Treatment ran 6 to 18 months, with 6 months of follow-up afterward.

Points on this clone: Its antigen is not identified.

Germline lookup yields CDR1 SGHRS and CDR2 YFSETQ. The CDR3 is 14 amino acids. The V gene end was trimmed by 7 bases and the J gene end by 2 bases; junction bases not matched to a gene: 5. Whole-study findings and limits: Scalp data also include sequences from resident alphabeta T cells of normal skin. Scalp and blood samples kept many expanded lesional clones throughout tofacitinib.

cDNA reverse transcribed from extracted RNA served as the sequencing template. Only in-frame clones appear in the TCRdb table, and some are missing; sequencing was by immunoSEQ multiplex PCR. The table includes approximately 300,000 clones, over 45% detected once. The treatment was: oral pan-JAK inhibitor, 5-10 mg twice daily. Alopecia areata patients provided lesional scalp punch biopsies and peripheral blood. The TCR originated in a human donor with alopecia areata. The chain has TRBV5-1 and TRBJ2-2; 7 positions match TRBD1. This specimen was CD4+ T cells sorted from blood, taken at week 24, from a patient treated with tofacitinib. CDR3 sequence (DNA): TGCGCCAGCTCTCGGACAGGAAACACCGGGGAGCTGTTTTTT. Amino acid sequence: CASSRTGNTGELFF.